Presented here are 28 T cell receptor beta chains from one specimen sequenced in a study of stem cell transplantation in POMP-related autoinflammatory disease. Here immunoSEQ multiplex PCR was the method, and the copy in TCRdb shows in-frame clones only, minus some. The sample consists of around 2,000 clones, around 86% of them appearing once. The sample consisted of Tregs from PBMCs, taken after stem cell transplantation. The source of these receptors is a human patient with POMP-related autoinflammation and immune dysregulation (PRAID). Some T cells here may be from the graft donor.

This clone has only one observation. One end of the junction is discordant with germline, which a read error may explain. The chain combines TRBV4-1 with TRBJ1-3; weak D call: TRBD1 (6 bases). This CDR3 spans 15 amino acids. Germline CDR1 reads MGHRA; CDR2 reads YSYEKL. The CDR3 nucleotides read TGCGCCAGCAACCAAGTAGGGGGGTGGGAAAACACCATATATTTT. Encoded protein: CASNQVGGWENTIYF.

The chain uses TRBV11-2 and TRBJ2-2, with no clear D. Deletions cut 5 bases from V and 9 bases from J, with 13 bases between. The V gene's germline CDR1 is SGHAT and CDR2 FQNNGV. The CDR3 has 13 residues. CDR3 protein: CASSLSPLWELFF. The DNA of the CDR3 is TGTGCCAGCAGCCTATCCCCCCTCTGGGAGCTGTTTTTT.

J is TRBJ1-1 and V is TRBV7-9; 7 nucleotides line up with TRBD1. V trimming: 8 bases; J trimming: 5 bases; junction bases outside the gene matches: 23. The CDR3 length is 18 residues. Per the germline V gene, CDR1 is SEHNR and CDR2 is FQNEAQ (reference sequence). The CDR3 region has the DNA TGTGCCAGCGGAGCCGAAGTAACAAGGACAGGTAAGGTTACTGAAGCTTTCTTT. Residues: CASGAEVTRTGKVTEAFF.

J is TRBJ2-5 and V is TRBV2; D possibly corresponds to TRBD1 (5 bases). The V gene lost 4 bases and the J gene lost 4 bases, with 10 bases spanning the gap. The CDR3 has 13 residues. Germline V lookup: CDR1 SNHLY, CDR2 FYNNEI. CDR3 sequence reads: CASSGWTRETQYF. The DNA of the CDR3 is TGTGCCAGCAGTGGATGGACAAGAGAGACCCAGTACTTC.

The gene calls are TRBV2 and TRBJ2-5, with unresolved D. Germline V gene lookup returns CDR1 SNHLY and CDR2 FYNNEI. V was shortened by 8 bases and J by 5 bases, with 15 bases between the two germline ends. CDR3 length equals 13 residues. CDR3: CASDRRMRETQYF. The CDR3 DNA reads as TGTGCCAGCGATCGACGGATGAGGGAGACCCAGTACTTC.

This sequence joins TRBV7-9 and TRBJ2-2; D might be TRBD1 (5 bases). This CDR3 contains 17 residues. Germline CDR1 and CDR2: SEHNR and FQNEAQ (reference sequence). V dropped 4 bases and J dropped 9 bases, with 24 bases sitting between them. Written as DNA, the CDR3 is TGTGCCAGCAGCTCCGCCGCTGCAGGGCTCCTCCCCCGGGAGCTGTTTTTT. Translated: CASSSAAAGLLPRELFF.

This sequence joins TRBV10-2 and TRBJ2-5; D perhaps matches TRBD2 (7 bases). The CDR3 covers 20 residues. Looked up from germline, CDR1 is WSHSY and CDR2 is SAAADI. V dropped 9 bases and J dropped 4 bases, with 36 bases sitting between them. The CDR3 here is CARPETGHSCDNGGIETQYF. In DNA, the CDR3 is TGCGCCAGGCCGGAGACAGGCCATTCGTGCGACAACGGGGGGATAGAGACCCAGTACTTC.

The chain uses TRBV5-1 and TRBJ1-2; D is uncertain. From germline, CDR1 is SGHRS and CDR2 YFSETQ. V lost 0 bases, J lost 8 bases, and 14 bases lay in between. This CDR3 has 14 amino acids. The CDR3 sequence: CASSLAVTPEGYTF. CDR3 nucleotides: TGCGCCAGCAGCTTGGCCGTAACTCCCGAGGGCTACACCTTC. Full variable domain (missing parts from reference TRBV5-1 and TRBJ1-2): KAGVTQTPRYLIKTRGQQVTLSCSPISGHRSVSWYQQTPGQGLQFLFEYFSETQRNKGNFPGRFSGRQFSNSRSEMNVSTLELGDSALYLCASSLAVTPEGYTFGSGTRLTVV.

The V and J genes are TRBV29-1 and TRBJ2-5; no firm D call. The V end lost 6 bases, the J end lost 1 base, and 12 bases lay between the germline ends. There are 13 residues in the CDR3. CDR1 and CDR2 (germline): SQVTM, ANQGSEA. The CDR3: CSVARALQETQYF. The CDR3 nucleotides read TGCAGCGTGGCCCGGGCCCTCCAAGAGACCCAGTACTTC.

This chain links TRBV3-1 (or the pseudogene TRBV3-2) with TRBJ1-2; TRBD1 aligns across 7 bases. The CDR3 consists of 14 residues. Germline lookup yields CDR1 LGHDT and CDR2 YNNKEL (reference sequence). The V gene end was trimmed by 4 bases and the J gene end by 4 bases; junction bases not matched to a gene: 6. CDR3 sequence (DNA): TGTGCCAGCAGCCCAGTACGACAGGGCTATGGCTACACCTTC. It encodes CASSPVRQGYGYTF.

The chain recombines TRBV7-2 with TRBJ1-6; no clear D gene. The V and J ends lost 6 bases and 5 bases respectively, with 8 bases between them. Germline CDR1 reads SGHTA; CDR2 reads FQGNSA. CDR3 length: 13 residues. The CDR3 spells CASSSVDNSPLHF. The DNA of the CDR3 is TGTGCCAGCAGTTCAGTGGATAATTCACCCCTCCACTTT.

The chain recombines TRBV20-1 with TRBJ1-1; D gene uncertain. CDR1 DFQATT and CDR2 SNEGSKA come from the germline V gene (reference sequence). There are 11 residues in the CDR3. CDR3: CRTGMNTEAFF. The CDR3 region has the DNA TGCAGGACGGGGATGAACACTGAAGCTTTCTTT.

The chain couples TRBV15 to TRBJ2-7, with 10 positions matching TRBD1. V shed 1 base and J 6 bases; nucleotides not matched to a gene: 6. CDR1 LNHNV and CDR2 YYDKDF come from the germline V gene (reference sequence). The CDR3 loop spans 15 amino acids. CDR3 nucleotide sequence: TGTGCCACCAGCAGAGTGACCGGGACAGGGGCCGAGCAGTACTTC. Its protein is CATSRVTGTGAEQYF.

The V and J genes are TRBV10-3 and TRBJ2-3; 12 bases are shared with TRBD2. Germline V gene sequence: CDR1 ENHRY, CDR2 SYGVKD. This CDR3 spans 20 amino acids. The J segment lost 0 bases and the V segment lost 0 bases, leaving 10 bases of the junction unmatched. CDR3 loop: CAISESPASGGASSTDTQYF. CDR3 DNA sequence: TGTGCCATCAGTGAGTCGCCGGCTAGCGGGGGGGCAAGTAGCACAGATACGCAGTATTTT.

V gene TRBV6-5 combines with J gene TRBJ1-1; 10 nucleotides align to TRBD1. This CDR3 region has 15 residues. Trimming removed 5 bases from V and 6 bases from J; junction bases left unmatched: 9. Germline-derived CDR1 and CDR2 are MNHEY and SVGAGI. The CDR3 region has the DNA TGTGCCAGCAGTCACCTGACAGGGGGCAGGTCTGAAGCTTTCTTT. This encodes CASSHLTGGRSEAFF.

The V call is TRBV5-1, the J call TRBJ2-1, with D maybe TRBD2 (10 bases). The CDR3 length is 20 residues. CDR1 is SGHRS, CDR2 YFSETQ, per germline. V was shortened by 0 bases and J by 4 bases, with 26 bases between the two germline ends. The CDR3 region has the DNA TGCGCCAGCAGCTTGGCCTGGAGACAGGGGGTACTAGCGGGGTACAATGAGCAGTTCTTC. It translates to CASSLAWRQGVLAGYNEQFF.

This clone was recorded once. The rearrangement links TRBV19 to TRBJ2-3; weak D call: TRBD2 (5 bases). The CDR3 consists of 15 residues. The germline V gene encodes CDR1 LNHDA and CDR2 SQIVND (reference sequence). The V end was cut by 8 bases, the J end by 0 bases, with 15 bases between. CDR3 protein: CASSFRRTSTDTQYF. The CDR3 bases are TGTGCCAGTTCGTTCCGGAGGACTAGCACAGATACGCAGTATTTT.

This clone has only one observation. DNA for the CDR3: TGTGCCAGCAGGAGCCCCGACGCTGAAGCTTTCTTT. Protein: CASRSPDAEAFF. The gene calls are TRBV28 and TRBJ1-1; D call uncertain. This CDR3 spans 12 amino acids. V was shortened by 6 bases and J by 6 bases, with 11 bases between the two germline ends. The V gene's germline CDR1 is MDHEN and CDR2 SYDVKM.

V usage is TRBV20-1 and J usage is TRBJ2-1; D is ambiguous. The CDR3 is 13 amino acids. Germline V gene sequence: CDR1 DFQATT, CDR2 SNEGSKA (reference sequence). Between the trimmed V and J ends, which lost 3 bases and 2 bases, there was a span of 8 bases. CDR3 in amino acids: CSASIGPYNEQFF. DNA of the CDR3: TGCAGTGCTAGTATCGGGCCCTACAATGAGCAGTTCTTC.

V usage is TRBV12-2 and J usage is TRBJ1-2; the table's D gene call, TRBD1, was not cross checked with the DNA. TRBV12-2 is annotated as a pseudogene. This CDR3 contains 16 residues. The CDR3 sequence: CASRLAGDRANYGYTF. CDR3 DNA sequence: TGTGCAAGTCGCTTAGCGGGGGACAGGGCTAACTATGGCTACACCTTC.

By frequency in the sample, this clone is large. The rearrangement joins TRBV4-1 to TRBJ1-2; D may be TRBD1 (5 bases). The CDR3 totals 14 residues. The germline V gene has CDR1 MGHRA and CDR2 YSYEKL. Trimming shortened V by 1 base and J by 8 bases, and 14 bases separated the two germline ends. Here the CDR3 reads CASSQAGGYWGYTF. CDR3 coding DNA: TGCGCCAGCAGCCAAGCCGGGGGTTATTGGGGCTACACCTTC.

The chain has TRBV10-1 and TRBJ2-5, with 10 bases that match TRBD2. There are 13 residues in the CDR3. CDR1 and CDR2 from the germline V gene are WNHNN and SYGVQD (reference sequence). The V and J ends lost 4 bases and 7 bases, in that order; junction bases with no gene match: 3. Written as DNA, the CDR3 is TGCGCCAGCAGTGGATCTAGCGGGGGGACCCAGTACTTC. Translating it yields CASSGSSGGTQYF.

This sequence joins TRBV5-6 and TRBJ2-5; D is perhaps TRBD2 (6 bases). CDR1 and CDR2 (germline): SGHDT, YYEEEE. The V and J ends lost 3 bases and 3 bases respectively, with 12 bases between them. There are 14 residues in the CDR3. In DNA form, the CDR3 reads TGTGCCAGCAGCTCCGTCTCGGGGGAAGAGACCCAGTACTTC. It yields the protein CASSSVSGEETQYF.

The chain joins TRBV2 to TRBJ1-2; D remains unclear. The germline V gene has CDR1 SNHLY and CDR2 FYNNEI. The V end lost 3 bases, the J end lost 8 bases, and 22 bases lay between the germline ends. The CDR3 runs to 16 residues. In DNA, the CDR3 is TGTGCCAGCAGTGATCTTCCCTATGTGGAAGCGGGGGGCTACACCTTC. Its translation: CASSDLPYVEAGGYTF.

The J gene is TRBJ2-2, the V gene TRBV19, with D perhaps matching TRBD1 (5 bases). V lost 9 bases and J 3 bases, leaving 11 bases between the germline ends. Germline V gives CDR1 LNHDA, CDR2 SQIVND (reference sequence). The CDR3 runs to 13 residues. Here the CDR3 reads CASSTEYTGELFF. CDR3 DNA sequence: TGTGCCAGCTCGACAGAATACACCGGGGAGCTGTTTTTT.

The CDR3 DNA is TGTGCCAGCAGCTTGCTTGGGACCCGGGGTGAGCAGTTCTTC. As protein: CASSLLGTRGEQFF. The rearrangement uses TRBV5-6 and TRBJ2-1; the D gene could be TRBD1 or TRBD2 (5 bases each). Germline V lookup: CDR1 SGHDT, CDR2 YYEEEE. V lost 1 base and J lost 9, with 14 bases in between. The length of the CDR3 is 14 residues.

The rearrangement uses TRBV6-1 and TRBJ1-4, with D hard to call. Trimming stripped 2 bases from V and 8 bases from J, with 12 bases between. CDR1 is MNHNS and CDR2 is SASEGT in the germline V gene. There are 14 residues in the CDR3. The CDR3 sequence is CASSEMAIREKLFF. CDR3 coding DNA: TGTGCCAGCAGTGAAATGGCGATTCGGGAAAAACTGTTTTTT.

This sequence joins TRBV5-1 and TRBJ1-2, with 8 bases matching TRBD1. J lost 4 bases, V lost 4 bases, and 3 bases had no gene match. The CDR3 loop spans 13 amino acids. Germline lookup yields CDR1 SGHRS and CDR2 YFSETQ. CDR3 region: CASSHGQGYGYTF. The CDR3 region has the DNA TGCGCCAGCAGCCACGGACAGGGCTATGGCTACACCTTC.